These 13 T cell receptor beta chains came from one sample sequenced in a study of spatial heterogeneity in lung cancer. TCRdb re-analysed the 5' RACE reads in MiXCR, keeping a single row per CDR3 protein. Here the sample spans roughly 14,000 distinct CDR3 sequences, 9.5% to 13% being singletons. As to time point: sample taken at primary tumor resection. Unsorted whole RNA of tumor, nontumor lung or frozen PBMC was sequenced. The sample was PBMCs, taken at surgery. The source of these receptors is a male donor with early-stage non-small cell lung cancer.

This clonotype was counted at least ten times. The chain is built from TRBV5-1 and TRBJ1-1, with TRBD1 as a possible D gene (6 bases). V lost 3 bases and J lost 4, with 25 bases in between. The CDR3 spans 18 residues. Germline loops: CDR1 SGHRS, CDR2 YFSETQ. CDR3 region: CASSSVGQIYTLGTEAFF. The CDR3 bases are TGCGCCAGCAGCTCCGTCGGACAGATTTATACTCTTGGCACTGAAGCTTTCTTT. Full variable domain (remainder filled in from reference TRBV5-1 and TRBJ1-1): KAGVTQTPRYLIKTRGQQVTLSCSPISGHRSVSWYQQTPGQGLQFLFEYFSETQRNKGNFPGRFSGRQFSNSRSEMNVSTLELGDSALYLCASSSVGQIYTLGTEAFFGQGTRLTVV.

This clonotype was observed many times. The chain combines TRBV29-1 with TRBJ2-3; weak D call: TRBD2 (6 bases). The CDR3 covers 15 residues. V was cut by 3 bases and J by 1 base, with 14 bases left in between. Germline V gene sequence: CDR1 SQVTM, CDR2 ANQGSEA. In DNA, the CDR3 is TGCAGCGTTGAGTCCGGCGGAGGGGGCACAGATACGCAGTATTTT. This translates into CSVESGGGGTDTQYF.

This clonotype was picked up many times. The V and J genes are TRBV2 and TRBJ2-1; D is unresolved. Trimming stripped 2 bases from V and 8 bases from J, with 10 bases between. The CDR3 is 13 residues long. Germline values: CDR1 SNHLY, CDR2 FYNNEI. In nucleotides, the CDR3 is TGTGCCAGCAGTGAAACCTTGCGCGATGAGCAGTTCTTC. It translates to CASSETLRDEQFF. Complete variable domain (other parts from reference TRBV2 and TRBJ2-1): EPEVTQTPSHQVTQMGQEVILRCVPISNHLYFYWYRQILGQKVEFLVSFYNNEISEKSEIFDDQFSVERPDGSNFTLKIRSTKLEDSAMYFCASSETLRDEQFFGPGTRLTVL.

This sequence joins TRBV23-1 and TRBJ1-1; a weak D match, TRBD1 (5 bases). TRBV23-1 is an ORF for which the function is uncertain. There are 17 residues in the CDR3. V was clipped by 1 base and J by 1 base, with 16 bases between them. The chain's CDR3 is CASSQCTQGLQNTEAFF. The DNA for the CDR3 is TGCGCCAGCAGTCAATGTACGCAGGGCCTCCAGAACACTGAAGCTTTCTTT.

The sample holds many counts of this clonotype. V and J are TRBV7-3 and TRBJ2-1; D not resolved. The CDR3 consists of 13 residues. CDR1 is SGHTA, CDR2 FQGTGA, per germline. V was shortened by 6 bases and J by 6 bases, with 12 bases between the two germline ends. Here the CDR3 DNA reads TGTGCCAGCAGACTTGGGCCATCCAATGAGCAGTTCTTC. This sequence encodes CASRLGPSNEQFF.

This clonotype was counted many times. This chain joins TRBV19 and TRBJ2-1; 8 bases map to TRBD2. The CDR3 is 14 residues long. Germline CDR1 and CDR2: LNHDA and SQIVND (reference sequence). The V gene end was trimmed by 7 bases and the J gene end by 8 bases; junction bases not matched to a gene: 10. This CDR3 is CASTEAGVLDEQFF. The DNA of the CDR3 is TGTGCCAGTACCGAAGCGGGAGTTTTAGATGAGCAGTTCTTC.

This clonotype was counted ten times or more. The V and J genes are TRBV25-1 and TRBJ2-1; 14 bases align to TRBD2. The CDR3 contains 16 residues. Trimming at V came to 8 bases and at J to 7 bases, leaving 10 bases not matched to a gene. The V gene's germline CDR1 is MGHDK and CDR2 SYGVNS. For the CDR3, the DNA is TGTGCCAGCGGAGGGACTAGCGGGAGTACGCAAAATGAGCAGTTCTTC. Translated: CASGGTSGSTQNEQFF.

This sequence joins TRBV11-2 and TRBJ2-6; D is undetermined. The germline V and J ends were trimmed by 3 bases and 0 bases, with 6 bases remaining between them. The CDR3 consists of 15 residues. Germline V lookup: CDR1 SGHAT, CDR2 FQNNGV. CDR3 region: CASSLSDSGANVLTF. CDR3 nucleotide sequence: TGTGCCAGCAGCTTGTCGGACTCTGGGGCCAACGTCCTGACTTTC.

This clonotype showed up many times. The chain is built from TRBV7-8 and TRBJ2-1; 8 nucleotides match TRBD2. The ends lost 2 bases at V and 7 bases at J; junction bases unmatched: 10. Germline-derived CDR1 and CDR2 are SGHVS and FQNEAQ. The CDR3 contains 16 residues. CDR3 DNA: TGTGCCAGCAGCTTATTCTCAGCGGGAGTTAGGAATGAGCAGTTCTTC. Amino acids: CASSLFSAGVRNEQFF. The full variable domain, rest sourced from reference TRBV7-8 and TRBJ2-1, is GAGVSQSPRYKVAKRGQDVALRCDPISGHVSLFWYQQALGQGPEFLTYFQNEAQLDKSGLPSDRFFAERPEGSVSTLKIQRTQQEDSAVYLCASSLFSAGVRNEQFFGPGTRLTVL.

This clonotype occurred many times. This chain uses TRBV24-1 with TRBJ1-1, with D perhaps matching TRBD1 (5 bases). The CDR3 is 14 residues long. Trimming pared 9 bases from V and 4 bases from J, leaving 17 bases between. Germline V gene lookup returns CDR1 KGHDR and CDR2 SFDVKD. The CDR3 DNA reads TGTGCCACCCATTTGCCGGGACTGAGCACTGAAGCTTTCTTT. It codes for CATHLPGLSTEAFF.

Ten or more counts support this clonotype. The chain employs TRBV30 and TRBJ2-1, with D tentatively TRBD2 (5 bases). The CDR3 contains 14 residues. V lost 2 bases and J 4 bases, leaving 12 bases between the germline ends. From germline, CDR1 is GTSNPN and CDR2 SVGIG (reference sequence). CDR3 residues: CAWSKVAGYNEQFF. CDR3 bases: TGTGCCTGGAGTAAGGTTGCGGGTTACAATGAGCAGTTCTTC. The entire variable domain, with the rest obtained from reference TRBV30 and TRBJ2-1, is as follows: SQTIHQWPATLVQPVGSPLSLECTVEGTSNPNLYWYRQAAGRGLQLLFYSVGIGQISSEVPQNLSASRPQDRQFILSSKKLLLSDSGFYLCAWSKVAGYNEQFFGPGTRLTVL.

Ten or more counts support this clonotype. This rearrangement joins TRBV9 to TRBJ2-2; 9 bases align to TRBD2. CDR1 and CDR2 (germline): SGDLS, YYNGEE. The CDR3 sequence is 22 residues long. J was trimmed by 3 bases and V by 0 bases; bases with no gene match: 21. This chain's CDR3 is CASSVVPSGIKFSHGDTGELFF. The CDR3, as DNA: TGTGCCAGCAGCGTAGTGCCTAGCGGGATAAAATTTTCCCATGGAGACACCGGGGAGCTGTTTTTT.

Ten or more counts support this clonotype. CDR3 nucleotides: TGTGCCAGCAGTTTCGACGGGACAGGGACCTATAATTCACCCCTCCACTTT. Translated, it gives CASSFDGTGTYNSPLHF. The gene calls are TRBV27 and TRBJ1-6; 9 positions agree with TRBD1. This CDR3 has 17 amino acids. With 3 bases clipped from V and 2 bases from J, the junction kept 5 bases outside the gene matches. Per the germline V gene, CDR1 is MNHEY and CDR2 is SMNVEV (reference sequence).